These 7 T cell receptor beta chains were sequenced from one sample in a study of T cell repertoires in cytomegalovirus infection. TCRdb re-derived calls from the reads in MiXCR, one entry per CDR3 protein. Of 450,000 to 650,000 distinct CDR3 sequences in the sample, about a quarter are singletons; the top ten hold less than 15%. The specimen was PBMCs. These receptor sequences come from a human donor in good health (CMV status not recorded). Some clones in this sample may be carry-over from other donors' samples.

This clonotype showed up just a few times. The CDR3 region is CASRIQDRHRQETQYF. In DNA, the CDR3 is TGTGCCAGCAGAATCCAGGACAGGCACCGCCAAGAGACCCAGTACTTC. This sequence joins TRBV6-2 or TRBV6-3 and TRBJ2-5; 7 positions match TRBD1. Germline V lookup: CDR1 MNHEY, CDR2 SVGEGT. CDR3 length: 16 residues. With V trimmed by 6 bases and J by 1 base, 11 bases remained unmatched.

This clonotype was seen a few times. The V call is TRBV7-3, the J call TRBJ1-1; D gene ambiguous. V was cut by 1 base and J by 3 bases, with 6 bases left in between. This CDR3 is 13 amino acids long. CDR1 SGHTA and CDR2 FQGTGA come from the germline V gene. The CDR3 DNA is TGTGCCAGCAGCTTAAGGAAGCACACTGAAGCTTTCTTT. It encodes CASSLRKHTEAFF.

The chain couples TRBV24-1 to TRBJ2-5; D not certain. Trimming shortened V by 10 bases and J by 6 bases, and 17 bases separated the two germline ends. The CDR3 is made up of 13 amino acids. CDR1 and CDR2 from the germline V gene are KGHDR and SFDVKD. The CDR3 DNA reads TGTGCCACTACCGGACGGCTTCTGAAGACCCAGTACTTC. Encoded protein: CATTGRLLKTQYF.

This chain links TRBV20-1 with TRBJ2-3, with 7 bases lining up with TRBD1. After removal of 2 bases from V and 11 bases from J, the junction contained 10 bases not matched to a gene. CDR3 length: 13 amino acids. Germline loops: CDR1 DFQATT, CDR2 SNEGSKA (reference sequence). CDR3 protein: CSARTGGNRGQYF. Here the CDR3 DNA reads TGCAGTGCTAGAACCGGTGGGAACAGGGGGCAGTATTTT.

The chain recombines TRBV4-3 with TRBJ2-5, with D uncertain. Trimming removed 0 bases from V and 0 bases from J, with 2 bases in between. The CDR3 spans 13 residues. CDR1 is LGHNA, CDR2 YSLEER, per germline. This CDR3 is CASSQEYQETQYF. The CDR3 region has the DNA TGCGCCAGCAGCCAAGAATACCAAGAGACCCAGTACTTC.

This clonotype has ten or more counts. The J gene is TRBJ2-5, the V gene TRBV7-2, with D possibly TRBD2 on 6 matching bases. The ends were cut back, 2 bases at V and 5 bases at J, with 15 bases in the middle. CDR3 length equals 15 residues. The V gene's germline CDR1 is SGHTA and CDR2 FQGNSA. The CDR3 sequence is CASSLQAGKVETQYF. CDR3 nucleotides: TGTGCCAGCAGCTTACAGGCGGGAAAGGTTGAGACCCAGTACTTC.

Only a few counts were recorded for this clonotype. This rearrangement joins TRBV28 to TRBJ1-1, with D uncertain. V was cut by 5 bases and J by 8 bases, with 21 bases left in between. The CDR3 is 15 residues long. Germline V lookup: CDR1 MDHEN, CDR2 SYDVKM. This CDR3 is CASSDRPPLGYEAFF. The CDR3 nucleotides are TGTGCCAGCAGTGATCGCCCCCCTCTTGGGTACGAAGCTTTCTTT.